The rows below give T cell receptor beta chains drawn from one sample of a study of blood T cell repertoires in COVID-19. The repertoire was sequenced with immunoSEQ multiplex PCR; TCRdb's copy has only in-frame clones and lacks some. The sample lists hundreds of thousands of clones, roughly 89% occurring once. Sequencing used peripheral blood. The source is a man aged 60 to 75 who had recovered from COVID-19. Each CDR3 is given with its conserved first and last residue. D genes are given only for firm matches. Only some rows state a clone size, as once, few, many or a class for expanded clones.

j_call d_call cdr3_length v_call clone_size cdr3_nt cdr3_aa
TRBJ2-5 - 12 TRBV18 once TGTGCCAGCTCACCTGGCGGGGAGACCCAGTACTTC CASSPGGETQYF
TRBJ2-7 - 14 TRBV6-2/TRBV6-3 - TGTGCCAGCAGTTACTCGCCCGTGGCGGGCGAGCAGTACTTC CASSYSPVAGEQYF
TRBJ1-1 - 15 TRBV15 - TGTGCCACCAGCAGGGATCGAGGGTCGGGCACTGAAGCTTTCTTT CATSRDRGSGTEAFF
TRBJ1-1 TRBD1 13 TRBV9 - TGTGCCACCGGACAGGGGATGAACACTGAAGCTTTCTTT CATGQGMNTEAFF
TRBJ1-5 TRBD1 15 TRBV30 - TGTGCCTGGAGCCCCCAGGGGGTAAGCAATCAGCCCCAGCATTTT CAWSPQGVSNQPQHF
TRBJ2-1 TRBD2 16 TRBV4-2 - TGTGCCAGCAGCCAAGATCTTAGCGGGCCATACAATGAGCAGTTCTTC CASSQDLSGPYNEQFF
TRBJ2-3 TRBD2 15 TRBV19 - TGTGCCAGTAGAACTAGCGGGAGGATAACAGATACGCAGTATTTT CASRTSGRITDTQYF
TRBJ2-7 - 15 TRBV4-1 - TGCGCCAGCAGCCAAGAGACGTCGCGGTTGGCCGAGCAGTACTTC CASSQETSRLAEQYF
TRBJ1-5 - 13 TRBV10-3 - TGTGCCATCGCGGCGGGGACCTATCAGCCCCAGCATTTT CAIAAGTYQPQHF
TRBJ1-1 TRBD1 16 TRBV18 - TGTGCCAGCTCACCATCCTTTACAGGGGGCGGCACTGAAGCTTTCTTT CASSPSFTGGGTEAFF